Listed below are T cell receptor beta chains from one sample, sequenced in a study of beta chain features in type 1 diabetes. Profiled with immunoSEQ multiplex PCR; TCRdb holds only in-frame clones, not every one. The sample holds roughly 500,000 clones, over 25% seen once. Specimen: naive CD4+ T cells from blood. The source of these receptors is a man aged 18 to 30 in good health. CDR3s include the opening cysteine and the closing phenylalanine or tryptophan. The size entry is marked missing in some rows and otherwise reads once, few, many or a size class.

clone size: few
J gene: TRBJ2-1
V gene: TRBV15
CDR3 protein: CATSRATGLMFF

clone size: -
J gene: TRBJ2-1
V gene: TRBV25-1
CDR3 protein: CASSDRSSGAGYNEQFF

clone size: -
J gene: TRBJ1-2
V gene: TRBV29-1
CDR3 protein: CSVEDRSLYGYTF

clone size: few
J gene: TRBJ1-2
V gene: TRBV7-9
CDR3 protein: CASNLGEGRSYGYTF

clone size: few
J gene: TRBJ2-1
V gene: TRBV7-2
CDR3 protein: CASSLASGTSMFF

clone size: -
J gene: TRBJ2-5
V gene: TRBV5-1
CDR3 protein: CASSLGSSPAQYF

clone size: few
J gene: TRBJ2-3
V gene: TRBV2
CDR3 protein: CASSLTDTQYF

clone size: few
J gene: TRBJ2-7
V gene: TRBV4-3
CDR3 protein: CASSQEGFSYEQYF

clone size: few
J gene: TRBJ2-7
V gene: TRBV4-3
CDR3 protein: CASSHRDGNYEQYF

clone size: -
J gene: TRBJ2-6
V gene: TRBV29-1
CDR3 protein: CSVEELKTNVLTF

clone size: -
J gene: TRBJ2-1
V gene: TRBV11-1
CDR3 protein: CASSLGQDNEQFF

clone size: -
J gene: TRBJ1-1
V gene: TRBV9
CDR3 protein: CASSGTGWGTEAFF

clone size: -
J gene: TRBJ1-1
V gene: TRBV14
CDR3 protein: CASSQIPRGEAFF

clone size: few
J gene: TRBJ2-5
V gene: TRBV29-1
CDR3 protein: CSVKGTKTYQETQYF

clone size: -
J gene: TRBJ2-7
V gene: TRBV5-1
CDR3 protein: CASSSGLSLYEQYF

clone size: few
J gene: TRBJ2-5
V gene: TRBV29-1
CDR3 protein: CSVEVQETQYF

clone size: -
J gene: TRBJ2-3
V gene: TRBV11-2
CDR3 protein: CASSTPKGPPISTDTQYF

clone size: few
J gene: TRBJ2-1
V gene: TRBV19
CDR3 protein: CASSIVLARYNEQFF

clone size: few
J gene: TRBJ2-3
V gene: TRBV30
CDR3 protein: CAWSAGPKTADTQYF

clone size: -
J gene: TRBJ2-1
V gene: TRBV28
CDR3 protein: CASRRTSGEEQFF

clone size: few
J gene: TRBJ2-3
V gene: TRBV7-3
CDR3 protein: CASTLRGQERDTQYF

clone size: -
J gene: TRBJ2-1
V gene: TRBV4-1
CDR3 protein: CASSFLGRGAYNEQFF

clone size: few
J gene: TRBJ2-2
V gene: TRBV29-1
CDR3 protein: CSVYRNTGELFF

clone size: few
J gene: TRBJ2-3
V gene: TRBV19
CDR3 protein: CASSNGQSTDTQYF

clone size: few
J gene: TRBJ2-6
V gene: TRBV10-3
CDR3 protein: CAISVESGANVLTF

clone size: -
J gene: TRBJ2-3
V gene: TRBV2
CDR3 protein: CASSRDRGLTDTQYF

clone size: few
J gene: TRBJ2-7
V gene: TRBV7-9
CDR3 protein: CASSLATSGPYEQYF

clone size: -
J gene: TRBJ2-1
V gene: TRBV7-2
CDR3 protein: CASSLAVAVRYNEQFF

clone size: -
J gene: TRBJ1-3
V gene: TRBV30
CDR3 protein: CAWSRTGDSGNTIYF

clone size: few
J gene: TRBJ2-7
V gene: TRBV29-1
CDR3 protein: CSVDTRSEQYF

clone size: -
J gene: TRBJ2-5
V gene: TRBV28
CDR3 protein: CASSLGRVQETQYF

clone size: few
J gene: TRBJ2-6
V gene: TRBV7-7
CDR3 protein: CASSYTTGSGANVLTF

clone size: few
J gene: TRBJ2-3
V gene: TRBV30
CDR3 protein: CAWSRGLSTDTQYF

clone size: few
J gene: TRBJ2-3
V gene: TRBV28
CDR3 protein: CASSFQAGGSTDTQYF

clone size: -
J gene: TRBJ1-4
V gene: TRBV18
CDR3 protein: CASSPLAIIGKNEKLFF

clone size: few
J gene: TRBJ1-1
V gene: TRBV30
CDR3 protein: CAWSISMNTEAFF

clone size: -
J gene: TRBJ1-4
V gene: TRBV9
CDR3 protein: CASSVVGQGGEKLFF

clone size: -
J gene: TRBJ2-3
V gene: TRBV25-1
CDR3 protein: CASSLGTSALWATDTQYF

clone size: -
J gene: TRBJ1-2
V gene: TRBV30
CDR3 protein: CAWAWRAINYGYTF

clone size: -
J gene: TRBJ2-7
V gene: TRBV25-1
CDR3 protein: CASSESDRAFYEQYF

clone size: -
J gene: TRBJ2-1
V gene: TRBV15
CDR3 protein: CATSRGVAGVYNEQFF

clone size: -
J gene: TRBJ2-3
V gene: TRBV7-9
CDR3 protein: CASSSEYIGTDTQYF

clone size: -
J gene: TRBJ1-4
V gene: TRBV18
CDR3 protein: CASTRSDFNEKLFF

clone size: -
J gene: TRBJ2-7
V gene: TRBV5-1
CDR3 protein: CASSRTSGAYEQYF

clone size: few
J gene: TRBJ2-4
V gene: TRBV7-9
CDR3 protein: CASSPPGARRENIQYF

clone size: -
J gene: TRBJ2-1
V gene: TRBV5-6
CDR3 protein: CASSLVTSGSYNEQFF

clone size: few
J gene: TRBJ2-2
V gene: TRBV6-5
CDR3 protein: CASSGAYRAGELFF

clone size: -
J gene: TRBJ2-7
V gene: TRBV4-2
CDR3 protein: CASSQDRLAGVADYEQYF

clone size: -
J gene: TRBJ1-2
V gene: TRBV15
CDR3 protein: CATSLAGGKENYGYTF

clone size: few
J gene: TRBJ2-1
V gene: TRBV12-5
CDR3 protein: CASGSPGSRTLF

clone size: -
J gene: TRBJ2-1
V gene: TRBV9
CDR3 protein: CASSGLDFNEQFF

clone size: -
J gene: TRBJ2-1
V gene: TRBV7-9
CDR3 protein: CASGRISYNEQFF

clone size: -
J gene: TRBJ2-3
V gene: TRBV6-1
CDR3 protein: CASTDSSDTQYF